This T cell receptor (beta chain) derives from a study of PD-L1 blockade in urothelial cancer. Study at large: Blood yielded a median of approximately 130,000 T cells per sample.

This CDR3 is built from 13 residues. From germline, CDR1 is SGHTA and CDR2 FQGTGA. V was pared by 5 bases and J by 7 bases, with 6 bases of the junction left unmatched. Produced via immunoSEQ multiplex PCR; TCRdb's table is partial and in-frame only. Found here are about 63,000 clones, 75% to 85% of them singletons; the top ten hold roughly 5%. The sample's time point: pretreatment peripheral blood. The chain uses TRBV7-3 and TRBJ1-2, with 8 bases fitting TRBD1. This sample comprised PBMCs, obtained around atezolizumab (anti-PD-L1) treatment. The origin of this receptor is a man aged 65 to 79 with urothelial cancer. CDR3 sequence (DNA): TGTGCCAGCAGCCGTGGACAGGGTGTTGGCTACACCTTC. Translated, it gives CASSRGQGVGYTF.